These T cell receptor beta chains were read from a single sample in a study of blood T cell repertoires in COVID-19. TCRdb keeps only in-frame clones here, not all; method: immunoSEQ multiplex PCR. The data hold 100,000 to 150,000 clones, with about 80% observed a single time. Sample: peripheral blood. The origin of the receptors is a woman between 50 and 59 years old with acute or convalescent COVID-19. The CDR3 runs from the conserved cysteine through the conserved F or W. D genes are given only for firm matches. Some rows have no size entry. The others give once, few or many, or a class for an expanded clone.

clone_size: .; d_call: TRBD1; cdr3_length: 15; v_call: TRBV5-8; j_call: TRBJ1-3; cdr3_nt: TGTGCCAGCAGCTCGCTCGGGACAGCTGGAAACACCATATATTTT; cdr3_aa: CASSSLGTAGNTIYF
clone_size: .; d_call: .; cdr3_length: 12; v_call: TRBV2; j_call: TRBJ2-3; cdr3_nt: TGTGCCAGCTCCCGGGGGAAAGATACGCAGTATTTT; cdr3_aa: CASSRGKDTQYF
clone_size: .; d_call: .; cdr3_length: 13; v_call: TRBV27; j_call: TRBJ1-2; cdr3_nt: TGTGCCAGCAGTTTCCTGGCCCAGGGAGGCTACACCTTC; cdr3_aa: CASSFLAQGGYTF
clone_size: .; d_call: .; cdr3_length: 14; v_call: TRBV14; j_call: TRBJ2-3; cdr3_nt: TGTGCCAGCAGCCCCCGTGGAGGCACAGATACGCAGTATTTT; cdr3_aa: CASSPRGGTDTQYF
clone_size: .; d_call: .; cdr3_length: 15; v_call: TRBV5-4; j_call: TRBJ1-4; cdr3_nt: TGTGCCAGCAGCTTAAGAGGTCTGGCTAATGAAAAACTGTTTTTT; cdr3_aa: CASSLRGLANEKLFF
clone_size: .; d_call: .; cdr3_length: 13; v_call: TRBV3-1/TRBV3-2; j_call: TRBJ1-5; cdr3_nt: TGTGCCAGCAGCTACAGTAGAAATCAGCCCCAGCATTTT; cdr3_aa: CASSYSRNQPQHF
clone_size: many; d_call: .; cdr3_length: 14; v_call: TRBV3-1/TRBV3-2; j_call: TRBJ1-2; cdr3_nt: TGTGCCAGCAGCCAAGAGGGACTGGCAGGTGGCTACACCTTC; cdr3_aa: CASSQEGLAGGYTF
clone_size: .; d_call: TRBD2; cdr3_length: 17; v_call: TRBV15; j_call: TRBJ2-1; cdr3_nt: TGTGCCACCAGCAGAGTGTTGACTAGCGTGGGGTACAATGAGCAGTTCTTC; cdr3_aa: CATSRVLTSVGYNEQFF
clone_size: .; d_call: .; cdr3_length: 12; v_call: TRBV9; j_call: TRBJ2-3; cdr3_nt: TGTGCCAGCAGCGTATCGGGAGATACGCAGTATTTT; cdr3_aa: CASSVSGDTQYF
clone_size: .; d_call: TRBD2; cdr3_length: 20; v_call: TRBV27; j_call: TRBJ2-3; cdr3_nt: TGTGCCAGCAGTAAGCGACTCACTAGCGGGGGGGCAATTAGCACAGATACGCAGTATTTT; cdr3_aa: CASSKRLTSGGAISTDTQYF
clone_size: few; d_call: .; cdr3_length: 12; v_call: TRBV29-1; j_call: TRBJ2-1; cdr3_nt: TGCAGCTTCTACGCCGGGGGCAATGAGCAGTTCTTC; cdr3_aa: CSFYAGGNEQFF
clone_size: .; d_call: .; cdr3_length: 13; v_call: TRBV5-1; j_call: TRBJ2-7; cdr3_nt: TGCGCCAGCAGCTTCGACAATTCCTACGAGCAGTACTTC; cdr3_aa: CASSFDNSYEQYF
clone_size: .; d_call: .; cdr3_length: 13; v_call: TRBV7-7; j_call: TRBJ2-1; cdr3_nt: TGTGCCAGCAGCTTTTCAGTCAACAATGAGCAGTTCTTC; cdr3_aa: CASSFSVNNEQFF
clone_size: .; d_call: .; cdr3_length: 15; v_call: TRBV19; j_call: TRBJ1-1; cdr3_nt: TGTGCCAGTAGTACCCCCCGTATTCGGAACACTGAAGCTTTCTTT; cdr3_aa: CASSTPRIRNTEAFF
clone_size: .; d_call: .; cdr3_length: 14; v_call: TRBV9; j_call: TRBJ1-1; cdr3_nt: TGTGCCAGCAGCGTAGAGGGGCTGAACACTGAAGCTTTCTTT; cdr3_aa: CASSVEGLNTEAFF
clone_size: .; d_call: TRBD2; cdr3_length: 18; v_call: TRBV19; j_call: TRBJ2-1; cdr3_nt: TGTGCCAGTAGTCCTACAACGGGACTAGCGGGGCGTTACAATGAGCAGTTCTTC; cdr3_aa: CASSPTTGLAGRYNEQFF
clone_size: .; d_call: .; cdr3_length: 14; v_call: TRBV3-1/TRBV3-2; j_call: TRBJ1-1; cdr3_nt: TGTGCCAGCAGCGCAACGGGGCGGGGAGCTGAAGCTTTCTTT; cdr3_aa: CASSATGRGAEAFF
clone_size: few; d_call: .; cdr3_length: 15; v_call: TRBV5-8; j_call: TRBJ1-5; cdr3_nt: TGTGCCAGCAGCCTATCGGGACATAGCAATCAGCCCCAGCATTTT; cdr3_aa: CASSLSGHSNQPQHF
clone_size: .; d_call: .; cdr3_length: 19; v_call: TRBV4-1; j_call: TRBJ1-2; cdr3_nt: TGCGCCAGCAGCCAAACGTCGGGATCAACGGCAAATTTTAACTATGGCTACACCTTC; cdr3_aa: CASSQTSGSTANFNYGYTF
clone_size: once; d_call: TRBD2; cdr3_length: 19; v_call: TRBV30; j_call: TRBJ2-1; cdr3_nt: TGTGCCTGGAGCGCTGGGACTAGCGGGGGGGCCCGATCCTACAATGAGCAGTTCTTC; cdr3_aa: CAWSAGTSGGARSYNEQFF
clone_size: .; d_call: TRBD1; cdr3_length: 16; v_call: TRBV5-6; j_call: TRBJ1-5; cdr3_nt: TGTGCCAGCAGCATGGACAGGGGGAATAGCAATCAGCCCCAGCATTTT; cdr3_aa: CASSMDRGNSNQPQHF
clone_size: .; d_call: .; cdr3_length: 15; v_call: TRBV27; j_call: TRBJ1-4; cdr3_nt: TGTGCCAGCAGTAGGAACAGGGCAACTAATGAAAAACTGTTTTTT; cdr3_aa: CASSRNRATNEKLFF